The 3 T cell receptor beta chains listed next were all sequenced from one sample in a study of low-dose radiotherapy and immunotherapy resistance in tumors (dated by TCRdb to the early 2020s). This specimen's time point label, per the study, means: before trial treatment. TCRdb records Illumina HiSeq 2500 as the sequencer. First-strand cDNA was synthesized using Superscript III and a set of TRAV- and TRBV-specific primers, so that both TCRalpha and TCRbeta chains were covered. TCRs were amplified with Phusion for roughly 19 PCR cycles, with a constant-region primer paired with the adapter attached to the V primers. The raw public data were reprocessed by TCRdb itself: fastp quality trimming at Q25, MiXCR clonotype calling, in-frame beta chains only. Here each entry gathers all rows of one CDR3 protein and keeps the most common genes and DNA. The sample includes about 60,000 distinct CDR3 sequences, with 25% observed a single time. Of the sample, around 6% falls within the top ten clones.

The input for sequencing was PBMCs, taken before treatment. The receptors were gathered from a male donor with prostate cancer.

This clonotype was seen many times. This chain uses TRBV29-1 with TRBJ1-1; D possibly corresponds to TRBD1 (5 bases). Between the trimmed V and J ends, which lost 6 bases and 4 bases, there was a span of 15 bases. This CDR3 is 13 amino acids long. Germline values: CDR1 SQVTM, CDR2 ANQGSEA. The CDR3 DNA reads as TGCAGCGTCGCCCCCAGGGCGGGCACTGAAGCTTTCTTT. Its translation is CSVAPRAGTEAFF.

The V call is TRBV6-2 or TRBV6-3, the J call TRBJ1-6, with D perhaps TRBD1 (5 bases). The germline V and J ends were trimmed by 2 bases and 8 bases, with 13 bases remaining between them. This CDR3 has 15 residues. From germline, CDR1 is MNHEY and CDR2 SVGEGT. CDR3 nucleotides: TGTGCCAGCAGTTACCGAGGGGACGGAGATTCACCCCTCCACTTT. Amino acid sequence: CASSYRGDGDSPLHF.

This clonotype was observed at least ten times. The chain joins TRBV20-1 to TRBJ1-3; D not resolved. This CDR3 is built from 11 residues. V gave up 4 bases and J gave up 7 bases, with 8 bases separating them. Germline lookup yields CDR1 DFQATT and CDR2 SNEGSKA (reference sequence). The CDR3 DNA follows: TGCAGTGCTACCACCTCCAACACCATATATTTT. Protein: CSATTSNTIYF.